These 11 T cell receptor beta chains were all obtained from the same sample, sequenced in a study of T cells expressing NK-cell markers. After re-calling the 5' RACE reads, TCRdb lists one entry per CDR3 protein, DNA absent. The specimen's table records roughly 390,000 distinct CDR3 sequences. The sample consisted of blood T cells: a sorted CD56 or NKG2C T cell subset, CD4+ or CD8+ T cells, or bulk PBMC T cells (not recorded which). The receptors come from a man aged 18 to 69 in good health.

The rearrangement uses TRBV20-1 and TRBJ2-3; TCRdb picks TRBD2, but there is no DNA to check that call. The CDR3 consists of 16 residues. Per germline, CDR1 DFQATT and CDR2 SNEGSKA (reference sequence). CDR3 amino acids: CSASRAAGGPTDTQYF.

The genes are TRBV10-2 and TRBJ2-1; without DNA, the TCRdb call of TRBD2 cannot be checked. The CDR3 consists of 14 residues. Germline V gene sequence: CDR1 WSHSY, CDR2 SAAADI. CDR3 residues: CASSWTKNNNEQFF.

The rearrangement joins TRBV3-1 to TRBJ2-1; TCRdb's D call of TRBD2 is untestable without DNA. The CDR3 loop spans 13 amino acids. The germline CDR1 and CDR2 sequences are LGHDT and YNNKEL (reference sequence). The CDR3 sequence: CASSQSFSGRQFF.

The rearrangement uses TRBV5-1 and TRBJ2-1; no DNA is available, so the TRBD1 call from TCRdb remains unchecked. Looked up from germline, CDR1 is SGHRS and CDR2 is YFSETQ. This CDR3 is 16 amino acids long. The CDR3: CASRSQNGGTYNEQFF.

The chain links TRBV19 to TRBJ2-2. The V gene's germline CDR1 is LNHDA and CDR2 SQIVND (reference sequence). The CDR3 sequence is 14 residues long. CDR3 sequence reads: CASKTHQNTGELFF.

The chain employs TRBV3-1 and TRBJ2-7; TCRdb outputs TRBD1, but without DNA this stays unchecked. CDR3 size: 14 residues. Germline V gene sequence: CDR1 LGHDT, CDR2 YNNKEL (reference sequence). This CDR3 reads CASSHTGGAGEQYF.

The rearrangement joins TRBV10-3 to TRBJ2-1; TCRdb gives TRBD1 as the D gene, but with no DNA this cannot be confirmed. Per germline, CDR1 ENHRY and CDR2 SYGVKD. The CDR3 extends over 13 amino acids. CDR3: CASKGDTYNEQFF.

The chain recombines TRBV6-5 with TRBJ2-2; the TCRdb D gene call, TRBD2, has no DNA to confirm it. CDR3 length equals 16 residues. The V gene's germline CDR1 is MNHEY and CDR2 SVGAGI. CDR3 in amino acids: CASSYEASGTTGELFF.

This chain links TRBV24-1 with TRBJ2-3. Looked up from germline, CDR1 is KGHDR and CDR2 is SFDVKD. The CDR3 is 15 residues long. CDR3 residues: CATSESSDGTDTQYF.

The rearrangement links TRBV7-9 to TRBJ2-5; absent DNA, TCRdb's TRBD1 call cannot be checked. Germline V CDR1 and CDR2: SEHNR, FQNEAQ (reference sequence). There are 15 residues in the CDR3. The CDR3 sequence is CASSLAARGKETQYF.

J is TRBJ2-7 and V is TRBV29-1; TCRdb's assignment of TRBD2 cannot be checked, as there is no DNA. This CDR3 is built from 12 residues. Germline V gene lookup returns CDR1 SQVTM and CDR2 ANQGSEA. The CDR3: CSGGRGGYEQYF.